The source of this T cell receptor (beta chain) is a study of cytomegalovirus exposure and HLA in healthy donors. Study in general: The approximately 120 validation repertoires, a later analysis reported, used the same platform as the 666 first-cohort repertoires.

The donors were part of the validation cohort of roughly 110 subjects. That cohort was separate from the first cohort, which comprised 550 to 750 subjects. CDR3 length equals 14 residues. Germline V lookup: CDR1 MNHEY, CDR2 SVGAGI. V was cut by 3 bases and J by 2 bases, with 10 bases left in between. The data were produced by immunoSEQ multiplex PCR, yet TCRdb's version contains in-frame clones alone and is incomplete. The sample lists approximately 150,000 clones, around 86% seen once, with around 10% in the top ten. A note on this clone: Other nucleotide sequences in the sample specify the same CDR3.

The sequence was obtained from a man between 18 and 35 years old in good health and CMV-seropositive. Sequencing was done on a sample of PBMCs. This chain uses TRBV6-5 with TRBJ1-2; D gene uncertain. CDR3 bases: TGTGCCAGCAGTTATGACCGGAGGAACTATGGCTACACCTTC. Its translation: CASSYDRRNYGYTF.